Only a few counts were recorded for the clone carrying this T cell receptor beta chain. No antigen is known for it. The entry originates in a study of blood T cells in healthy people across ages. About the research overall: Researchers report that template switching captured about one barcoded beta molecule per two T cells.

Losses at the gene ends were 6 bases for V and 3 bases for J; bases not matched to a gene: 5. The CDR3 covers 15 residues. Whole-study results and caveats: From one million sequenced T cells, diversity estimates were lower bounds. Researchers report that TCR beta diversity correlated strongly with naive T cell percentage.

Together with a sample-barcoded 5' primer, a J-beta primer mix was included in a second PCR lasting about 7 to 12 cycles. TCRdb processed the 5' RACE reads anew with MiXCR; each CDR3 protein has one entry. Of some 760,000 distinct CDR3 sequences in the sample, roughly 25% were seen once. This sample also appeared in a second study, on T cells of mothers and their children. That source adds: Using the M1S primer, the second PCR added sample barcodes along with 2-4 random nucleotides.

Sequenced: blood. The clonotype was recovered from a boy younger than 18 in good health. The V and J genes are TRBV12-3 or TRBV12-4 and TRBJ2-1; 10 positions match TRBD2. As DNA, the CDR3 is TGTGCCAGCAGGGGAGCGGGGGGGTACTACAATGAGCAGTTCTTC. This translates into CASRGAGGYYNEQFF.